This TCR beta chain comes out of a study of blood T cell repertoires in COVID-19. The overall study: Samples of COVID-19 (acute and convalescent) were obtained from the United States, Italy and Spain. T cells, B-cell-depleted T cells, or PBMCs provided the cDNA or gDNA that served as material.

Original handling: Reference gene primer amplification in the assay estimated nucleated cell counts. The data were produced by immunoSEQ multiplex PCR, yet TCRdb's version contains in-frame clones alone and is incomplete. V and J calls and clone size follow that table, whereas D and trimming were derived from the DNA. This sample carries about 48,000 clones, around 86% of them seen once, and the ten largest clones take 2.5% to 3%. The CDR3 covers 14 residues. V gave up 3 bases and J gave up 1 base; unmatched junction bases: 2. CDR1 SGDLS and CDR2 YYNGEE come from the germline V gene. The sample holds many counts of this clone.

Sequencing was done on a sample of peripheral blood. The TCR sequence derives from a woman older than 75 with acute or convalescent COVID-19. The chain has TRBV9 and TRBJ1-1; 8 bases agree with TRBD1. The CDR3: CASSAGTGNTEAFF. In DNA, the CDR3 is TGTGCCAGCAGCGCGGGGACAGGGAACACTGAAGCTTTCTTT.